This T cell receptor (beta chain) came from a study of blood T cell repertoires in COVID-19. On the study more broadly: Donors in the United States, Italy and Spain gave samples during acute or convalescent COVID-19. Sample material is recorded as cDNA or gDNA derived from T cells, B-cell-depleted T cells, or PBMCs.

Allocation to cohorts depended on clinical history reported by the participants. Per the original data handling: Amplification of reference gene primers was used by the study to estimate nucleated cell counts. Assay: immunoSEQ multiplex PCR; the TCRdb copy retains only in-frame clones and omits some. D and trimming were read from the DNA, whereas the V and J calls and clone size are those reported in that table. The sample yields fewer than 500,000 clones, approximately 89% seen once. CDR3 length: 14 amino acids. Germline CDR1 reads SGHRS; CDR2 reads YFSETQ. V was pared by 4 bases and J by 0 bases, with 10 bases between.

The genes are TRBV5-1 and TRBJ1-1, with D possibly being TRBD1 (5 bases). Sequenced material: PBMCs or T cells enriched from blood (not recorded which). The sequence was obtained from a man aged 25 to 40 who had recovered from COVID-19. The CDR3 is CASSMTAMNTEAFF. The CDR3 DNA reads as TGCGCCAGCAGCATGACAGCTATGAACACTGAAGCTTTCTTT.